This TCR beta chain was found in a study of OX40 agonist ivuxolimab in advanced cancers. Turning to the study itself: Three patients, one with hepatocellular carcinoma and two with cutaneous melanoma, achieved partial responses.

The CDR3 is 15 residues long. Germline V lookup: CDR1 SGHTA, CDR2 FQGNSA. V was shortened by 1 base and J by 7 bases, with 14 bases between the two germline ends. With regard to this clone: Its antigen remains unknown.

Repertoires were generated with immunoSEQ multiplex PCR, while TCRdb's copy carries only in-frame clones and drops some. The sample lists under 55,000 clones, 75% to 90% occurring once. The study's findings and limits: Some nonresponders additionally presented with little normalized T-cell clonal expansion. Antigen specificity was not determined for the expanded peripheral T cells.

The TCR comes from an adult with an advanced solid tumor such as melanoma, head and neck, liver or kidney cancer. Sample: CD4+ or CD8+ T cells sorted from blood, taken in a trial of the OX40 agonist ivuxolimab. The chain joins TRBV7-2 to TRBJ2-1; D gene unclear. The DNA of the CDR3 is TGTGCCAGCAGCTTAGGACCCGCAGCCGGGAATGAGCAGTTCTTC. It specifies CASSLGPAAGNEQFF.